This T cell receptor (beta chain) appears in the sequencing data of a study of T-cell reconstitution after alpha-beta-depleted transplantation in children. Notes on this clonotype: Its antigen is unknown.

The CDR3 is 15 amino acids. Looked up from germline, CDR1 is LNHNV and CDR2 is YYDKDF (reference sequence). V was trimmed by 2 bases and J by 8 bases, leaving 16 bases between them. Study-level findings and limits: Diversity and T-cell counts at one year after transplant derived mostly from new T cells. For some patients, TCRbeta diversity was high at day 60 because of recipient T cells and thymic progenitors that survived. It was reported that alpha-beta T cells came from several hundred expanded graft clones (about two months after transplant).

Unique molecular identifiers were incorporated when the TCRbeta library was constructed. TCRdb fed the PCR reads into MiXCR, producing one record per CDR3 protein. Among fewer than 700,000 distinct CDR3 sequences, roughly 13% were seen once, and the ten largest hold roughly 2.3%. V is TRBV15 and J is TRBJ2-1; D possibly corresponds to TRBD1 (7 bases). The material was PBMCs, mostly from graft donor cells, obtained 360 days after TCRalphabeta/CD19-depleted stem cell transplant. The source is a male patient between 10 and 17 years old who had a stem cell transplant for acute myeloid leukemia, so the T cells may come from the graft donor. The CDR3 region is CATSRLPSGGHEQFF. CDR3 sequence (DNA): TGTGCCACCAGCAGACTCCCCTCAGGGGGGCATGAGCAGTTCTTC.